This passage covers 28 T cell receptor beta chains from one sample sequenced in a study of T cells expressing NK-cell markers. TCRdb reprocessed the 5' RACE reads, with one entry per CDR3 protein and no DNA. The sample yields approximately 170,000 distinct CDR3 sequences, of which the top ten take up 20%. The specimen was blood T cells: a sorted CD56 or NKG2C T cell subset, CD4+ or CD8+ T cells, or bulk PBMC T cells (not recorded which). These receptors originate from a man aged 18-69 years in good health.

The CDR3 protein is CASSQEEGFYNEQFF. The V call is TRBV3-1, the J call TRBJ2-1. CDR1 LGHDT and CDR2 YNNKEL come from the germline V gene (reference sequence). CDR3 length equals 15 residues.

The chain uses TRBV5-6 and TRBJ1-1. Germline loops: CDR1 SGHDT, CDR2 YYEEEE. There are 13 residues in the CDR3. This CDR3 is CASSWGSNTEAFF.

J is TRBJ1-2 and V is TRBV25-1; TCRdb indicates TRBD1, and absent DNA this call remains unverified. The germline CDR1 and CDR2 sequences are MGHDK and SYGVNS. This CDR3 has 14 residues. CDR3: CASSEHGTGDGYTF.

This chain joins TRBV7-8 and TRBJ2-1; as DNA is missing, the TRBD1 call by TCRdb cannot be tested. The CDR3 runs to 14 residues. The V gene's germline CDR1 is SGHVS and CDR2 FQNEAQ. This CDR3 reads CASSVYGGLDEQFF. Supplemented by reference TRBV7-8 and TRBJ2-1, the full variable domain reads GAGVSQSPRYKVAKRGQDVALRCDPISGHVSLFWYQQALGQGPEFLTYFQNEAQLDKSGLPSDRFFAERPEGSVSTLKIQRTQQEDSAVYLCASSVYGGLDEQFFGPGTRLTVL.

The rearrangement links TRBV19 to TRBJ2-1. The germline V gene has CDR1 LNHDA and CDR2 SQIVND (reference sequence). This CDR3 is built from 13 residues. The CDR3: CASSPNFSAKQFF.

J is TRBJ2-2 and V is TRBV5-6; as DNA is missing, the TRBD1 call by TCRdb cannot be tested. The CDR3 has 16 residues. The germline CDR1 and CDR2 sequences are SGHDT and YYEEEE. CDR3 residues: CASSIRGTPSTGELFF.

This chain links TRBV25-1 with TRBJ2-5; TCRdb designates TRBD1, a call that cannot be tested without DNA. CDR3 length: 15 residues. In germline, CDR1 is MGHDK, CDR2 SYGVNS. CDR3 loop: CASSTGQGGGETQYF.

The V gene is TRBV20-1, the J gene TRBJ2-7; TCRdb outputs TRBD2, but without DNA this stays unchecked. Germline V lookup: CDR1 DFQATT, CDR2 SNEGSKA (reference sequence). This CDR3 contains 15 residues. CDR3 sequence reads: CSARPMGGRVGEQYF.

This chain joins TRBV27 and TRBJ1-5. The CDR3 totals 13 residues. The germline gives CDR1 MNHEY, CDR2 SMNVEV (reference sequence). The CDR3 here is CASSYGSNQPQHF.

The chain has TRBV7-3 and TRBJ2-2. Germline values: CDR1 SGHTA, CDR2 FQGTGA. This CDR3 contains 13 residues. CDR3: CASSTHNTGELFF.

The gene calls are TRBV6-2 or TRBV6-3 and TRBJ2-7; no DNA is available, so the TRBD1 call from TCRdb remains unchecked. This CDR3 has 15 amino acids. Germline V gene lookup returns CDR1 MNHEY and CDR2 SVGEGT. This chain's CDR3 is CASSYSETGSGEQYF.

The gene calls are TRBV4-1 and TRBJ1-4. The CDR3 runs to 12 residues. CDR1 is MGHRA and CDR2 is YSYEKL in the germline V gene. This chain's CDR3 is CASSQEGEKLFF.

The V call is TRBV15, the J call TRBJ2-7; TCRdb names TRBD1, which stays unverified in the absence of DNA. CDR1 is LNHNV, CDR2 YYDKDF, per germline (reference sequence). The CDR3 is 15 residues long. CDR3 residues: CATSRDPEGGYEQYF.

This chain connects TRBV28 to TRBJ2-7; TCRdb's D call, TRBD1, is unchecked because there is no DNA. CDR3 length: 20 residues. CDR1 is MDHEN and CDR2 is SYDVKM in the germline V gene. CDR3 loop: CASSLHQLGTGGTLGYEQYF.

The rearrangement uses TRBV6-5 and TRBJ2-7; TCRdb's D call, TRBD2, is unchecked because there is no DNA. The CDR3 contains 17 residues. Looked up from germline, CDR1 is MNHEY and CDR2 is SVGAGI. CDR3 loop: CASSYSRLAPRFYEQYF.

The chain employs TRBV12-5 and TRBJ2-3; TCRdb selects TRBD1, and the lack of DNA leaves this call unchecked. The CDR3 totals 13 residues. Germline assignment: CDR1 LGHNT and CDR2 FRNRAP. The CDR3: CASGLPTGDTQYF.

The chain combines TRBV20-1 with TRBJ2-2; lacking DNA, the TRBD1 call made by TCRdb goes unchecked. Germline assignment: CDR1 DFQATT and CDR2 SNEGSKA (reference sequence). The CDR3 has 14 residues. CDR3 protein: CSAAGQGWGRELFF.

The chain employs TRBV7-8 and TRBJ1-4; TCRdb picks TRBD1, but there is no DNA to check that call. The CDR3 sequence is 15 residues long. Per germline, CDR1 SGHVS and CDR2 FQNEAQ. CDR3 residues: CASSLEGTGYEKLFF. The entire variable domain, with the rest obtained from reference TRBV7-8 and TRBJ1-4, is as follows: GAGVSQSPRYKVAKRGQDVALRCDPISGHVSLFWYQQALGQGPEFLTYFQNEAQLDKSGLPSDRFFAERPEGSVSTLKIQRTQQEDSAVYLCASSLEGTGYEKLFFGSGTQLSVL.

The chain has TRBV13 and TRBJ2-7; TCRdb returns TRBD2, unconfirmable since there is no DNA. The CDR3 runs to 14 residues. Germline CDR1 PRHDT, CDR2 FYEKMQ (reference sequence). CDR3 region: CASSLSGYGYEQYF.

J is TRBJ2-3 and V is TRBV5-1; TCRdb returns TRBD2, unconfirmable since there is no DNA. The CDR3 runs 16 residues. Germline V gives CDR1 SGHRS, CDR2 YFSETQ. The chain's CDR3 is CASSLVLGMWTDTQYF.

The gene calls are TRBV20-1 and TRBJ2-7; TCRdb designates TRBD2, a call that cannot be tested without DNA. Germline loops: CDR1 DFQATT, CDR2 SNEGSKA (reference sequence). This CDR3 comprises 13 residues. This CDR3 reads CSAASGSDYEQYF.

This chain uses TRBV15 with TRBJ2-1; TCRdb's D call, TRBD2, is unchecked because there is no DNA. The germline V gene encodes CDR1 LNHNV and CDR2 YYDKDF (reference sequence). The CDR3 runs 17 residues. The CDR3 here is CATSQERGLGGDNEQFF.

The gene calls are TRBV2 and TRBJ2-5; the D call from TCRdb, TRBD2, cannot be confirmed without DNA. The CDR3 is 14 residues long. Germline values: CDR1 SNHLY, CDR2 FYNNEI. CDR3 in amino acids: CASSRGWGGETQYF.

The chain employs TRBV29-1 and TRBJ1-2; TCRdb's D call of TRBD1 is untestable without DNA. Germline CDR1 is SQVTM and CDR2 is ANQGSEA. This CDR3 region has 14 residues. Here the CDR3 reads CSVFHQGWYYGYTF.

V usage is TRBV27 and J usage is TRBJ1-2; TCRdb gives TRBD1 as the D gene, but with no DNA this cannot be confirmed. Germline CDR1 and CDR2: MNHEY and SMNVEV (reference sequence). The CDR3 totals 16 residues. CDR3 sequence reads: CASSLKLSGGMHGYTF.

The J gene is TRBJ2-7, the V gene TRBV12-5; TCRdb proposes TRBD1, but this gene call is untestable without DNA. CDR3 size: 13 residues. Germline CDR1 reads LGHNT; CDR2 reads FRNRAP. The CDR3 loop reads CASGPPGSYEQYF.

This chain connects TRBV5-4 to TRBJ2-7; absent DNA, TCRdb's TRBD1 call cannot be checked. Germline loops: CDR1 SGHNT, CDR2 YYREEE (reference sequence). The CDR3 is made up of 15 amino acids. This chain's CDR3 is CASTPFAGQGTEQYF. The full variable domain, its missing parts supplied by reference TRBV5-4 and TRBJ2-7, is ETGVTQSPTHLIKTRGQQVTLRCSSQSGHNTVSWYQQALGQGPQFIFQYYREEENGRGNFPPRFSGLQFPNYSSELNVNALELDDSALYLCASTPFAGQGTEQYFGPGTRLTVT.

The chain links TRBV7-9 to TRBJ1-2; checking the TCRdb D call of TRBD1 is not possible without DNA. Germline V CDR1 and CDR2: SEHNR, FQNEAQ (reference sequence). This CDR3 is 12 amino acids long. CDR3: CASSPGTSEDTF.